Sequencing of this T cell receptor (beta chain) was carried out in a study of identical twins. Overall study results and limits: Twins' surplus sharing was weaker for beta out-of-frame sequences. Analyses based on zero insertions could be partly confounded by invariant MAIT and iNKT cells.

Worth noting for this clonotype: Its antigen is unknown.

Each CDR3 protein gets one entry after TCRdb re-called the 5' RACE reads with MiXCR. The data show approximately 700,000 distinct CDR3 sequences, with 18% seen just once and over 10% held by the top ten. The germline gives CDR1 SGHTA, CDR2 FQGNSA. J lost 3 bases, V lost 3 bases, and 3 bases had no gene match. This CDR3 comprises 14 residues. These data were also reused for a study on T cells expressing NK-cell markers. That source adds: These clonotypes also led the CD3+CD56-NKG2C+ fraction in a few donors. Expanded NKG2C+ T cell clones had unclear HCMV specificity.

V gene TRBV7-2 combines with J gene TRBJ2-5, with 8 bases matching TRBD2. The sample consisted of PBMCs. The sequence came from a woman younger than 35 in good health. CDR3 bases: TGTGCCAGCAGCTTCGCGGGAGGTAAAGAGACCCAGTACTTC. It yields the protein CASSFAGGKETQYF.